A single sample is the source of the 25 T cell receptor beta chains below, sequenced in a study of cytomegalovirus exposure and HLA in healthy donors (dated by TCRdb to about 2017). Library creation used the immunoSEQ multiplex PCR assay. This immuneACCESS table, as held by TCRdb, lists in-frame sequences with V and J called but not all clones. Of the missing ones, under half trace to an unresolved V gene in checked studies; the others have no known cause. The sample table shows tens of thousands of clones, and about 93% are seen once. The biggest ten clones account for about 1.6% of the sample. Input material: PBMCs. The receptors derive from a young man in good health and CMV-seropositive.

V usage is TRBV19 and J usage is TRBJ2-7, with 8 bases that match TRBD2. CDR3 size: 14 residues. Trimming removed 6 bases from V and 3 bases from J; junction bases left unmatched: 7. Germline CDR1 is LNHDA and CDR2 is SQIVND (reference sequence). The CDR3 coding sequence is TGTGCCAGTAGCCCTAGCGGGCCTCGCTACGAGCAGTACTTC. Translated, it gives CASSPSGPRYEQYF.

CDR3 loop: CASSPGGNQPQHF. The DNA for the CDR3 is TGTGCCAGCTCACCGGGGGGAAATCAGCCCCAGCATTTT. The chain is built from TRBV18 and TRBJ1-5; possible D gene TRBD1, 5 bases. Germline CDR1 and CDR2: KGHSH and LQKENI. V was cut by 3 bases and J by 4 bases, with 7 bases left in between. The CDR3 sequence is 13 residues long.

The V and J genes are TRBV7-2 and TRBJ2-1; a possible D gene is TRBD1 (6 bases). This CDR3 is built from 16 residues. V was shortened by 2 bases and J by 8 bases, with 19 bases between the two germline ends. In germline, CDR1 is SGHTA, CDR2 FQGNSA. The CDR3 region is CASSLRLRPSGDEQFF. For the CDR3, the DNA is TGTGCCAGCAGCTTAAGGCTCCGCCCATCAGGGGATGAGCAGTTCTTC.

The chain is built from TRBV5-1 and TRBJ2-1; TRBD2 matches at 7 bases. The junction had 9 bases not matched to a gene; V was cut back by 1 base and J by 5 bases. Germline assignment: CDR1 SGHRS and CDR2 YFSETQ. The CDR3 sequence is 16 residues long. CDR3: CASSLSPGGWNNEQFF. CDR3 DNA sequence: TGCGCCAGCAGCTTGTCCCCGGGAGGTTGGAACAATGAGCAGTTCTTC.

This chain links TRBV9 with TRBJ2-4; 7 bases line up with TRBD1. Germline V CDR1 and CDR2: SGDLS, YYNGEE. Unmatched junction bases numbered 7, after V lost 3 bases and J lost 7 bases. This CDR3 has 14 residues. Here the CDR3 reads CASSAGTEGNIQYF. DNA of the CDR3: TGTGCCAGCAGCGCTGGGACAGAAGGTAACATTCAGTACTTC.

The chain recombines TRBV28 with TRBJ1-2; the D gene is possibly TRBD1 (5 bases). Trimming removed 2 bases from V and 1 base from J, with 11 bases in between. This CDR3 spans 15 amino acids. Germline V CDR1 and CDR2: MDHEN, SYDVKM. CDR3 DNA: TGTGCCAGCAGTTTAATGCTGCAGGGTAACTATGGCTACACCTTC. The encoded protein is CASSLMLQGNYGYTF.

The chain is built from TRBV28 and TRBJ1-2; D is perhaps TRBD1 (6 bases). Deletions cut 6 bases from V and 7 bases from J, with 12 bases between. CDR1 and CDR2 from the germline V gene are MDHEN and SYDVKM. The length of the CDR3 is 12 residues. The CDR3 sequence is CASSLGGAGYTF. The CDR3 DNA follows: TGTGCCAGCAGCCTTGGGGGGGCTGGCTACACCTTC.

The chain links TRBV9 to TRBJ2-1; a possible D gene is TRBD1 (5 bases). CDR1 is SGDLS and CDR2 is YYNGEE in the germline V gene. This CDR3 comprises 15 residues. With 5 bases removed from V and 1 base from J, the gap between germline ends came to 13 bases. CDR3 in DNA: TGTGCCAGCAGTCCTACAGGCTCTTCCTACAATGAGCAGTTCTTC. This codes for CASSPTGSSYNEQFF.

This sequence joins TRBV5-1 and TRBJ2-5, with a tentative D call TRBD2 (5 bases). The CDR3 runs 13 residues. The V end lost 5 bases, the J end lost 7 bases, and 15 bases lay between the germline ends. Germline loops: CDR1 SGHRS, CDR2 YFSETQ. CDR3 amino acids: CASRGSGNPTQYF. Here the CDR3 DNA reads TGCGCCAGCAGAGGGAGCGGAAATCCGACCCAGTACTTC.

The chain links TRBV28 to TRBJ1-5; 11 positions agree with TRBD1. The J segment lost 4 bases and the V segment lost 8 bases, leaving 4 bases of the junction unmatched. The CDR3 sequence is 14 residues long. The germline V gene encodes CDR1 MDHEN and CDR2 SYDVKM. CDR3 in amino acids: CASWGDRGNQPQHF. In DNA form, the CDR3 reads TGTGCCAGCTGGGGGGACAGGGGGAATCAGCCCCAGCATTTT.

The chain employs TRBV27 and TRBJ1-1; D remains unclear. This CDR3 is built from 13 residues. Germline CDR1 is MNHEY and CDR2 is SMNVEV (reference sequence). V gave up 1 base and J gave up 8 bases, with 11 bases separating them. Here the CDR3 reads CASSLYPEAEAFF. The DNA of the CDR3 is TGTGCCAGCAGTTTATACCCGGAAGCGGAAGCTTTCTTT.

The rearrangement links TRBV7-9 to TRBJ2-5; TRBD1 aligns across 7 bases. The CDR3 sequence is 13 residues long. With 0 bases clipped from V and 5 bases from J, the junction kept 0 bases outside the gene matches. Germline CDR1 SEHNR, CDR2 FQNEAQ (reference sequence). The DNA for the CDR3 is TGTGCCAGCAGCTTAGCAGGGGGCGAGACCCAGTACTTC. Protein sequence: CASSLAGGETQYF.

V and J are TRBV18 and TRBJ2-7; 8 bases line up with TRBD2. Germline CDR1 KGHSH, CDR2 LQKENI. J was trimmed by 1 base and V by 4 bases; bases with no gene match: 9. This CDR3 is 16 amino acids long. The CDR3 DNA reads TGTGCCAGCTCACGCCGGGCGAGCGGGGGTTCCTACGAGCAGTACTTC. This gives the protein CASSRRASGGSYEQYF.

V and J are TRBV6-5 and TRBJ1-1, with 7 bases fitting TRBD1. The CDR3 has 15 amino acids. Germline CDR1 MNHEY, CDR2 SVGAGI. Trimming at V came to 6 bases and at J to 1 base, leaving 8 bases not matched to a gene. CDR3 amino acids: CASSTVRTGNTEAFF. CDR3 coding DNA: TGTGCCAGCAGCACAGTAAGGACAGGGAACACTGAAGCTTTCTTT.

This clone was observed a single time. The rearrangement uses TRBV6-5 and TRBJ2-1; 7 bases line up with TRBD2. The CDR3 has 15 amino acids. The junction had 5 bases not matched to a gene; V was cut back by 6 bases and J by 0 bases. In germline, CDR1 is MNHEY, CDR2 SVGAGI. CDR3 in amino acids: CASRLADSSYNEQFF. CDR3 nucleotides: TGTGCCAGCAGGCTAGCGGATAGCTCCTACAATGAGCAGTTCTTC.

The CDR3 bases are TGTGCCAGCAGCGCCCCTAGCAACACCGGGGAGCTGTTTTTT. Its protein product is CASSAPSNTGELFF. V gene TRBV9 combines with J gene TRBJ2-2; the D gene is possibly TRBD2 (5 bases). The CDR3 loop spans 14 amino acids. CDR1 and CDR2 (germline): SGDLS, YYNGEE. Trimming removed 3 bases from V and 2 bases from J, with 8 bases in between.

The chain recombines TRBV13 with TRBJ2-4, with TRBD2 as a possible D gene (6 bases). V dropped 5 bases and J dropped 2 bases, with 16 bases sitting between them. This CDR3 is built from 16 residues. Germline CDR1 is PRHDT and CDR2 is FYEKMQ (reference sequence). Here the CDR3 reads CASSLSKRVTKNIQYF. For the CDR3, the DNA is TGTGCCAGCAGCCTTAGCAAGCGGGTGACCAAAAACATTCAGTACTTC.

The chain is built from TRBV4-2 and TRBJ2-1; D ambiguous. Germline V gene lookup returns CDR1 LGHNA and CDR2 YNFKEQ. The CDR3 runs 14 residues. The V gene lost 0 bases and the J gene lost 0 bases, with 3 bases spanning the gap. The CDR3 DNA is TGTGCCAGCAGCCAAGACAGCTCCTACAATGAGCAGTTCTTC. As protein: CASSQDSSYNEQFF.

The CDR3 spells CASSEMGAPYEQYF. The CDR3 DNA reads as TGTGCCAGCAGTGAGATGGGGGCACCCTACGAGCAGTACTTC. The chain is built from TRBV2 and TRBJ2-7; a weak D match, TRBD1 (6 bases). Trimming took off 3 bases at V and 2 bases at J, with 11 bases between the two ends. The germline V gene has CDR1 SNHLY and CDR2 FYNNEI. The CDR3 has 14 residues.

The chain combines TRBV6-5 with TRBJ2-5; maybe TRBD1 (6 bases). This CDR3 is built from 15 residues. The germline V and J ends were trimmed by 6 bases and 2 bases, with 16 bases remaining between them. Germline lookup yields CDR1 MNHEY and CDR2 SVGAGI. The CDR3: CASSLGWGLQETQYF. DNA for the CDR3: TGTGCCAGCAGCCTCGGGTGGGGGCTACAAGAGACCCAGTACTTC.

The chain recombines TRBV19 with TRBJ2-2, with D maybe TRBD2 (5 bases). V lost 3 bases and J lost 7, with 12 bases in between. The CDR3 consists of 14 residues. Per the germline V gene, CDR1 is LNHDA and CDR2 is SQIVND (reference sequence). The DNA of the CDR3 is TGTGCCAGTAGTATGGTGTACGGGGACGGGGAGCTGTTTTTT. Protein product: CASSMVYGDGELFF.

V is TRBV10-3 and J is TRBJ2-1; 12 positions match TRBD2. V shed 2 bases, J shed 1 base, and the junction held 12 bases outside the gene matches. Germline loops: CDR1 ENHRY, CDR2 SYGVKD. This CDR3 has 20 amino acids. CDR3 DNA sequence: TGTGCCATCAGTGAGAATGTGGGGGCTAGCGGGAGGGCGTCCTACAATGAGCAGTTCTTC. It codes for CAISENVGASGRASYNEQFF.

V and J are TRBV5-4 and TRBJ2-7; TRBD1 might be the D (6 bases). Between the trimmed V and J ends, which lost 4 bases and 4 bases, there was a span of 15 bases. Germline V lookup: CDR1 SGHNT, CDR2 YYREEE (reference sequence). The CDR3 loop spans 14 amino acids. The CDR3 spells CASSPTGLGYEQYF. CDR3 DNA: TGTGCCAGCAGCCCAACAGGGTTGGGATACGAGCAGTACTTC.

The rearrangement links TRBV6-9 to TRBJ1-1; D perhaps matches TRBD1 (5 bases). There are 12 residues in the CDR3. Trimming removed 10 bases at V and 4 bases at J, with 13 bases between. CDR1 and CDR2 (germline): MNHGY, SVAAGI. The CDR3 sequence: CAILTGFTEAFF. CDR3 nucleotides: TGTGCCATCCTTACAGGTTTCACTGAAGCTTTCTTT.

The chain uses TRBV4-1 and TRBJ1-2; D unclear. The V gene's germline CDR1 is MGHRA and CDR2 YSYEKL. V was trimmed by 0 bases and J by 2 bases, leaving 16 bases between them. The CDR3 is 17 residues long. The CDR3 loop is CASSQDFPAGNNYGYTF. DNA of the CDR3: TGCGCCAGCAGCCAAGATTTCCCGGCAGGAAACAACTATGGCTACACCTTC.